Sequencing of this T cell receptor beta chain was carried out in a study of neurological immune-mediated disorders. Study-wide results and caveats: Private repertoires in all groups were suggested, as expanded clones shared no CDR3 amino acid sequences across subjects.

Using its own MiXCR run on the 5' RACE reads, TCRdb lists one record per CDR3 protein. The table records about 48,000 distinct CDR3 sequences, about a tenth of them present only once. Germline CDR1 is SGHRS and CDR2 is YFSETQ. This CDR3 contains 15 residues. With respect to this clonotype: Its antigen remains unidentified. One end of the junction fails to match germline, which may point to a read error.

This clonotype was sampled from a middle-aged woman with HTLV-1-associated myelopathy (HAM/TSP). The genes are TRBV5-1 and TRBJ2-5; 8 bases map to TRBD2. The sample consisted of PBMCs. The CDR3 sequence is CASILAGTSEETQYF. CDR3 bases: TGCGCCAGCATCTTGGCCGGGACTAGTGAAGAGACCCAGTACTTC.